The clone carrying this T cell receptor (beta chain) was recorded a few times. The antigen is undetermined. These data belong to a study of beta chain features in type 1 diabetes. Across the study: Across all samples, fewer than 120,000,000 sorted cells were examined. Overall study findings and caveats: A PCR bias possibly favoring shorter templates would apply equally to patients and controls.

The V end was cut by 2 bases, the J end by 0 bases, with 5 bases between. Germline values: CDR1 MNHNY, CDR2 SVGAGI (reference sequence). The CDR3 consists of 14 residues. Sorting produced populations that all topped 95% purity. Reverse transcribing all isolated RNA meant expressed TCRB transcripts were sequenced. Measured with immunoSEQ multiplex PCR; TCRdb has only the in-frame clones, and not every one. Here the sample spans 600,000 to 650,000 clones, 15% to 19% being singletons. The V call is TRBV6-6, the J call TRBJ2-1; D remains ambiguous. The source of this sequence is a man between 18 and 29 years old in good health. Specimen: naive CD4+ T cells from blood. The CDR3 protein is CASSYDGSYNEQFF. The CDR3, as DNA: TGTGCCAGCAGTTACGACGGCTCCTACAATGAGCAGTTCTTC.